The next 15 T cell receptor beta chains were all read from a single sample in a study of Ad26.COV2.S vaccination and SARS-CoV-2 variants. Here immunoSEQ multiplex PCR was the method, and the copy in TCRdb shows in-frame clones only, minus some. The table includes about 460,000 clones, 89% detected once. The treatment here: 19 received Ad26.COV2.S at low or high dose, single or two shots; about five received placebo; per-sample allocation not given. Repertoires come from day 63 after the first vaccine or placebo injection. Sample: peripheral blood, taken in a trial of Ad26.COV2.S vaccine versus placebo. The receptor source for this set is a person aged 18 to 59 who received the Ad26.COV2.S COVID-19 vaccine or a placebo.

The chain is built from TRBV30 and TRBJ2-4; TRBD1 matches 7 bases. The CDR3 totals 12 residues. J gave up 9 bases and V 4 bases, and 6 bases lay outside the gene matches. Germline V gene lookup returns CDR1 GTSNPN and CDR2 SVGIG (reference sequence). CDR3 residues: CAWKAGGGIQYF. CDR3 DNA sequence: TGTGCCTGGAAGGCAGGGGGTGGCATTCAGTACTTC.

V and J are TRBV7-9 and TRBJ2-1, with 13 bases matching TRBD2. This CDR3 has 18 amino acids. The V and J ends lost 3 bases and 6 bases, in that order; junction bases with no gene match: 11. Germline assignment: CDR1 SEHNR and CDR2 FQNEAQ (reference sequence). The CDR3 sequence is CASSFSRSRTSGSNEQFF. CDR3 coding DNA: TGTGCCAGCAGCTTTAGCAGGTCGCGGACTAGCGGGAGCAATGAGCAGTTCTTC. The variable domain in full, with the rest retrieved from reference TRBV7-9 and TRBJ2-1, is DTGVSQNPRHKITKRGQNVTFRCDPISEHNRLYWYRQTLGQGPEFLTYFQNEAQLEKSRLLSDRFSAERPKGSFSTLEIQRTEQGDSAMYLCASSFSRSRTSGSNEQFFGPGTRLTVL.

The chain couples TRBV2 to TRBJ1-6; a possible D gene is TRBD1 (6 bases). The V end lost 6 bases, the J end lost 10 bases, and 13 bases lay between the germline ends. The CDR3 spans 13 residues. From germline, CDR1 is SNHLY and CDR2 FYNNEI. The CDR3 DNA reads as TGTGCCAGCAGGGGACAAGAAAGGTCACCCCTCCACTTT. Its protein product is CASRGQERSPLHF.

The CDR3 DNA is TGTGCCAGCAGCCGACAGGGCAGGCAGCAGTACTTC. Encoded protein: CASSRQGRQQYF. The chain uses TRBV5-4 and TRBJ2-7, with 7 bases identical to TRBD1. Germline CDR1 and CDR2: SGHNT and YYREEE (reference sequence). The J segment lost 8 bases and the V segment lost 4 bases, leaving 6 bases of the junction unmatched. The length of the CDR3 is 12 residues.

J is TRBJ2-3 and V is TRBV28; unclear D gene. The CDR3 length is 14 residues. Germline V CDR1 and CDR2: MDHEN, SYDVKM. V lost 6 bases, J lost 3 bases, and 13 bases lay in between. The CDR3 region is CASRSARETDTQYF. The DNA for the CDR3 is TGTGCCAGCAGAAGCGCCAGAGAAACAGATACGCAGTATTTT.

V is TRBV30 and J is TRBJ1-2; D gene unclear. The CDR3 sequence is 12 residues long. The V gene lost 3 bases and the J gene lost 8 bases, with 13 bases spanning the gap. Germline loops: CDR1 GTSNPN, CDR2 SVGIG (reference sequence). The CDR3 nucleotides are TGTGCCTGGAGCTTGGCCGGCGGGGGCTACACCTTC. It translates to CAWSLAGGGYTF.

Turning to this clone: Other DNA sequences within the sample encode an identical CDR3. The V and J genes are TRBV28 and TRBJ1-2; D perhaps matches TRBD1 (5 bases). Per the germline V gene, CDR1 is MDHEN and CDR2 is SYDVKM. The CDR3 is made up of 13 amino acids. V dropped 2 bases and J dropped 1 base, with 5 bases sitting between them. In DNA form, the CDR3 reads TGTGCCAGCAGTTTAGGGGGTAACTATGGCTACACCTTC. Its translation: CASSLGGNYGYTF.

The chain uses TRBV6-5 and TRBJ2-3, with unresolved D. The CDR3 sequence is 13 residues long. Germline V gene lookup returns CDR1 MNHEY and CDR2 SVGAGI. Trimming removed 4 bases from V and 6 bases from J, with 11 bases in between. The CDR3 here is CASSWVLGDTQYF. In DNA form, the CDR3 reads TGTGCCAGCAGTTGGGTCCTCGGGGATACGCAGTATTTT.

J is TRBJ1-2 and V is TRBV3-1 (or the pseudogene TRBV3-2); TRBD1 might be the D (5 bases). Trimming removed 3 bases at V and 8 bases at J, with 13 bases between. CDR3 length: 13 amino acids. Germline V gene lookup returns CDR1 LGHDT and CDR2 YNNKEL (reference sequence). In nucleotides, the CDR3 is TGTGCCAGCAGCCAGGAGGACAATTACGGCTACACCTTC. It translates to CASSQEDNYGYTF.

This chain links TRBV10-3 with TRBJ2-2; TRBD2 aligns across 14 bases. V shed 6 bases and J 4 bases; nucleotides not matched to a gene: 7. The CDR3 is 17 amino acids. Germline loops: CDR1 ENHRY, CDR2 SYGVKD. CDR3 nucleotides: TGTGCCATCAGACCGGGACTAGCGGGGGCCGCCACCGGGGAGCTGTTTTTT. Translating gives CAIRPGLAGAATGELFF.

The V and J genes are TRBV14 and TRBJ1-4; TRBD1 aligns across 11 bases. Losses at the gene ends were 1 base for V and 10 bases for J; bases not matched to a gene: 8. Germline V gene data show CDR1 as SGHDN and CDR2 as FVKESK. CDR3 size: 16 residues. Here the CDR3 DNA reads TGTGCCAGCAGCCAAGGATTGCCGGGACAGGGGGGAAAACTGTTTTTT. Its protein is CASSQGLPGQGGKLFF.

This clone has a handful of counts. This chain links TRBV6-5 with TRBJ1-6; 7 nucleotides align to TRBD1. Germline values: CDR1 MNHEY, CDR2 SVGAGI. Trimming removed 8 bases from V and 7 bases from J; junction bases left unmatched: 5. This CDR3 region has 13 residues. CDR3 in DNA: TGTGCCAGCCGTTCAGGGGGGAATTCACCCCTCCACTTT. The encoded protein is CASRSGGNSPLHF.

V is TRBV5-4 and J is TRBJ2-5; tentatively, D is TRBD1 (6 bases). Germline V gene sequence: CDR1 SGHNT, CDR2 YYREEE (reference sequence). The CDR3 extends over 15 amino acids. Between the trimmed V and J ends, which lost 3 bases and 2 bases, there was a span of 14 bases. CDR3 region: CASSWPGGAQETQYF. The CDR3 DNA reads as TGTGCCAGCAGCTGGCCTGGGGGCGCTCAAGAGACCCAGTACTTC.

The J gene is TRBJ1-2, the V gene TRBV19, with 8 bases identical to TRBD1. This CDR3 comprises 12 residues. The ends lost 7 bases at V and 7 bases at J; junction bases unmatched: 5. CDR1 LNHDA and CDR2 SQIVND come from the germline V gene (reference sequence). The CDR3: CASTDRGGGYTF. The DNA of the CDR3 is TGTGCCAGTACAGACAGGGGCGGTGGCTACACCTTC.

This chain joins TRBV19 and TRBJ2-5; 7 bases fit TRBD2. J gave up 2 bases and V 5 bases, and 8 bases lay outside the gene matches. Germline V lookup: CDR1 LNHDA, CDR2 SQIVND (reference sequence). This CDR3 has 15 residues. In DNA form, the CDR3 reads TGTGCCAGTAGTCCCGGGACTACCTTTCAAGAGACCCAGTACTTC. As protein: CASSPGTTFQETQYF.